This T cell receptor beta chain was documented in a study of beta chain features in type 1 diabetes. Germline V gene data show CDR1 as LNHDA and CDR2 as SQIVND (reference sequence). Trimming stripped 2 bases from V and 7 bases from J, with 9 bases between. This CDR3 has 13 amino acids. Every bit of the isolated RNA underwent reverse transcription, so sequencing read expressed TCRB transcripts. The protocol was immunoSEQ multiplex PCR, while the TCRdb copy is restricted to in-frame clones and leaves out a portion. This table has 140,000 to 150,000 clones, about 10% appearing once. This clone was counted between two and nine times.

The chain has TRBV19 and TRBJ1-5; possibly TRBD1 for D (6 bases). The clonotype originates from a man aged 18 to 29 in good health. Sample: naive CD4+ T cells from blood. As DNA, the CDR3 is TGTGCCAGTAGTATACAGGGGCGACAGCCCCAGCATTTT. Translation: CASSIQGRQPQHF.